Below are 21 T cell receptor beta chains sequenced from a single sample in a study of response to subunit inactivated influenza vaccine. In TCRdb, the RT-PCR reads were re-called with MiXCR into one record per CDR3 protein. Of approximately 730,000 distinct CDR3 sequences listed, over 11% were seen once; the top ten hold 5.5% to 8%. Sequencing was performed on PBMCs from blood, taken less than 15 days before vaccination. Every receptor here comes from a man aged 50 or older who received an inactivated influenza vaccine.

This clonotype turned up a few times. This chain connects TRBV10-3 to TRBJ2-1, with D perhaps matching TRBD1 or TRBD2 (5 bases each). Per germline, CDR1 ENHRY and CDR2 SYGVKD. The CDR3 runs 14 residues. V was clipped by 10 bases and J by 0 bases, with 13 bases between them. The CDR3 here is CATTGTDSYNEQFF. The CDR3, as DNA: TGTGCCACCACCGGGACGGACTCCTACAATGAGCAGTTCTTC.

The chain recombines TRBV10-2 with TRBJ2-2; D not certain. The length of the CDR3 is 12 residues. CDR1 WSHSY and CDR2 SAAADI come from the germline V gene. V lost 10 bases and J lost 7, with 13 bases in between. The CDR3 DNA follows: TGCGCCACCTGGGATCCGATCGGGGAGCTGTTTTTT. Protein product: CATWDPIGELFF.

The J gene is TRBJ2-7, the V gene TRBV28, with D unclear. The V gene's germline CDR1 is MDHEN and CDR2 SYDVKM. V lost 5 bases and J 6 bases, leaving 11 bases between the germline ends. This CDR3 is 12 amino acids long. In DNA, the CDR3 is TGTGCCAGCAGTGTCCAGGACCGCGAGCAGTACTTC. Translating it yields CASSVQDREQYF.

This clonotype was counted only a few times. The rearrangement uses TRBV28 and TRBJ2-7; 12 nucleotides match TRBD2. The CDR3 sequence is 15 residues long. CDR1 is MDHEN, CDR2 SYDVKM, per germline. The trim removed 5 bases at V and 4 bases at J, leaving 6 bases unmatched. The CDR3 region has the DNA TGTGCCAGCAGTATGAGGACTAGCGGGACGTACGAGCAGTACTTC. Translated: CASSMRTSGTYEQYF.

There are a few counts of this clonotype. V gene TRBV28 combines with J gene TRBJ1-4; no definite D call. Germline CDR1 and CDR2: MDHEN and SYDVKM. V was trimmed by 2 bases and J by 7 bases, leaving 14 bases between them. The CDR3 spans 15 residues. CDR3 amino acids: CASSLVGLVSEKLFF. In nucleotides, the CDR3 is TGTGCCAGCAGTTTAGTAGGGTTGGTCAGTGAAAAACTGTTTTTT.

The chain employs TRBV24-1 and TRBJ1-5; possibly TRBD1 for D (5 bases). Germline V gene sequence: CDR1 KGHDR, CDR2 SFDVKD. V dropped 8 bases and J dropped 3 bases, with 10 bases sitting between them. The CDR3 contains 13 residues. CDR3 protein: CATNNRTNQPQHF. The CDR3 DNA is TGTGCCACCAATAACAGGACCAATCAGCCCCAGCATTTT.

V and J are TRBV12-3 or TRBV12-4 and TRBJ2-1, with 7 positions matching TRBD2. The CDR3 runs to 16 residues. V shed 5 bases and J 8 bases; nucleotides not matched to a gene: 15. DNA for the CDR3: TGTGCCAGCAGTCTCTCCCCCGGGACTGCGGGGGATGAGCAGTTCTTC. Amino acid sequence: CASSLSPGTAGDEQFF.

The V call is TRBV12-3 or TRBV12-4, the J call TRBJ1-1; D remains ambiguous. V lost 6 bases to trimming and J lost 5 bases, with 19 bases between them. The CDR3 spans 15 residues. The CDR3 reads CASSLDGSGVTEAFF. CDR3 sequence (DNA): TGTGCCAGCAGCTTGGACGGCTCCGGGGTGACTGAAGCTTTCTTT.

This clonotype was counted a few times. This chain links TRBV6-1 with TRBJ2-5; tentatively, D is TRBD1 (6 bases). Germline V gene data show CDR1 as MNHNS and CDR2 as SASEGT. The CDR3 loop spans 13 amino acids. V was shortened by 6 bases and J by 5 bases, with 13 bases between the two germline ends. The CDR3 region is CASRRGSYETQYF. The CDR3 nucleotides are TGTGCCAGCAGGAGGGGGTCTTATGAGACCCAGTACTTC.

A few counts support this clonotype. The chain has TRBV20-1 and TRBJ2-3; D not resolved. V was trimmed by 5 bases and J by 4 bases, leaving 10 bases between them. The CDR3 totals 12 residues. Looked up from germline, CDR1 is DFQATT and CDR2 is SNEGSKA (reference sequence). In nucleotides, the CDR3 is TGCAGTGCTCTAGTTCATTCAGATACGCAGTATTTT. Translated: CSALVHSDTQYF.

The chain uses TRBV6-2 or TRBV6-3 and TRBJ2-6; maybe TRBD1 (5 bases). The germline gives CDR1 MNHEY, CDR2 SVGEGT. The CDR3 length is 17 residues. With 1 base removed from V and 1 base from J, the gap between germline ends came to 11 bases. The CDR3 DNA follows: TGTGCCAGCAGTTACTTCCCGGACATTTCTGGGGCCAACGTCCTGACTTTC. It encodes CASSYFPDISGANVLTF.

This clonotype was observed a single time. The chain combines TRBV6-2 or TRBV6-3 with TRBJ1-2; D gene uncertain. Between the trimmed V and J ends, which lost 3 bases and 8 bases, there was a span of 10 bases. The germline V gene has CDR1 MNHEY and CDR2 SVGEGT. This CDR3 region has 12 residues. CDR3 protein: CASSYGELGYTF. The CDR3 DNA follows: TGTGCCAGCAGTTATGGTGAACTGGGCTACACCTTC.

This clonotype has a handful of counts. This chain links TRBV10-3 with TRBJ1-2; D possibly corresponds to TRBD1 (5 bases). V was shortened by 0 bases and J by 0 bases, with 11 bases between the two germline ends. The CDR3 is 16 amino acids. From germline, CDR1 is ENHRY and CDR2 SYGVKD. CDR3 bases: TGTGCCATCAGTGAGTCCCTGGGGGGGACTAACTATGGCTACACCTTC. Residues: CAISESLGGTNYGYTF.

The genes are TRBV18 and TRBJ2-7; weak D call: TRBD2 (7 bases). Per the germline V gene, CDR1 is KGHSH and CDR2 is LQKENI. The CDR3 is 15 amino acids. The ends were cut back, 6 bases at V and 7 bases at J, with 22 bases in the middle. CDR3: CASSESGGSLWEQYF. The CDR3 region has the DNA TGTGCCAGCTCGGAATCGGGGGGCTCTCTATGGGAGCAGTACTTC.

This clonotype has only a few counts. This chain uses TRBV27 with TRBJ2-5; a possible D gene is TRBD2 (6 bases). Per the germline V gene, CDR1 is MNHEY and CDR2 is SMNVEV (reference sequence). This CDR3 region has 15 residues. The ends were cut back, 6 bases at V and 4 bases at J, with 18 bases in the middle. The CDR3 region is CASSLFGGERETQYF. The CDR3 nucleotides are TGTGCCAGCAGCCTATTTGGCGGGGAAAGAGAGACCCAGTACTTC.

This clonotype has only a few counts. The chain links TRBV5-1 to TRBJ2-2; D is uncertain. This CDR3 contains 13 residues. Germline V gives CDR1 SGHRS, CDR2 YFSETQ. Trimming stripped 4 bases from V and 7 bases from J, with 11 bases between. CDR3 loop: CASSMDGIGELFF. CDR3 coding DNA: TGCGCCAGCAGCATGGATGGGATCGGGGAGCTGTTTTTT.

This clonotype was seen ten or more times. The chain uses TRBV12-3 or TRBV12-4 and TRBJ1-4; D unclear. The germline V and J ends were trimmed by 1 base and 6 bases, with 12 bases remaining between them. The CDR3 consists of 15 residues. The CDR3 DNA reads TGTGCCAGCAGTTTAGGTGGAACAAGGGATGAAAAACTGTTTTTT. Amino acid sequence: CASSLGGTRDEKLFF.

This clonotype has only a few counts. V gene TRBV7-2 combines with J gene TRBJ2-3, with 9 bases lining up with TRBD2. The V and J ends lost 6 bases and 7 bases, in that order; junction bases with no gene match: 8. CDR1 and CDR2 (germline): SGHTA, FQGNSA. The CDR3 runs 14 residues. The CDR3: CASRQPAGGNTQYF. The DNA for the CDR3 is TGTGCCAGCAGACAACCAGCGGGAGGAAATACGCAGTATTTT.

The chain carries TRBV10-3 and TRBJ2-1; 12 bases match TRBD1. V gave up 7 bases and J gave up 8 bases; unmatched junction bases: 3. Germline V gene data show CDR1 as ENHRY and CDR2 as SYGVKD. There are 13 residues in the CDR3. The CDR3 spells CAIKGQGADEQFF. The DNA of the CDR3 is TGTGCCATCAAGGGACAGGGGGCGGATGAGCAGTTCTTC.

The chain combines TRBV6-2 or TRBV6-3 with TRBJ2-7, with TRBD1 identical over 9 bases. Germline V gene sequence: CDR1 MNHEY, CDR2 SVGEGT. V lost 7 bases, J lost 0 bases, and 4 bases stayed unmatched. The CDR3 totals 14 residues. CDR3 region: CASIDRGSSYEQYF. CDR3 nucleotides: TGTGCCAGCATCGACAGGGGGTCCTCCTACGAGCAGTACTTC.

This clonotype turned up a few times. This CDR3 is CASSWDRGAGNTIYF. CDR3 coding DNA: TGTGCCAGCAGCTGGGACAGGGGAGCTGGAAACACCATATATTTT. The chain uses TRBV7-9 and TRBJ1-3; 10 bases agree with TRBD1. Germline V gene data show CDR1 as SEHNR and CDR2 as FQNEAQ (reference sequence). V shed 4 bases, J shed 2 bases, and the junction held 2 bases outside the gene matches. The CDR3 runs to 15 residues.